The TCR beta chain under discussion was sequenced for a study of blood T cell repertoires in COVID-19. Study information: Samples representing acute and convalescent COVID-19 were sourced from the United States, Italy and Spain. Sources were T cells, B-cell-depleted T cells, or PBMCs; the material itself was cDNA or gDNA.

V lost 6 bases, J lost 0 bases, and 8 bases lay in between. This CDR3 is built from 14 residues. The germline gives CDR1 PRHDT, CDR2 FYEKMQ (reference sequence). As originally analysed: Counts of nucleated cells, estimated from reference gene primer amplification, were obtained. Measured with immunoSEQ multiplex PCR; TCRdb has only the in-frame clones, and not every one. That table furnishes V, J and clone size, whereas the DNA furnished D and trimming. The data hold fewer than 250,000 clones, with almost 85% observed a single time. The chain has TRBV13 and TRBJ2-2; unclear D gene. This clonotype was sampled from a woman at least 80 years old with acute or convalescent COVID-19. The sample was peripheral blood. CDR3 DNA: TGTGCCAGCAGGACGAGGTCGAACACCGGGGAGCTGTTTTTT. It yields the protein CASRTRSNTGELFF.